Sequencing of this T cell receptor beta chain was carried out in a study of cytomegalovirus exposure and HLA in healthy donors. In the case of this clone: Its target is not known.

The PCR ran on 60 Vbeta and 13 Jbeta primers. In the original analysis: The authors later counted approximately 80 million unique TCR beta chains, approximately 12 million of them shared. Clones were read by immunoSEQ multiplex PCR, and TCRdb kept only the in-frame ones, dropping some. V and J calls and clone size follow that table, whereas D and trimming were derived from the DNA. The sample carries around 100,000 clones, 74% recorded once. General study points: Rarity marked most TCR sequences, yet some public TCRs occurred in many donors.

The TCR was taken from a middle-aged man in good health and CMV-seropositive. Sequenced: PBMCs.

CDR3 sequence reads: CASSSQGAGEKLFF. The CDR3 DNA reads as TGTGCCAGCAGTTCACAGGGGGCCGGTGAAAAACTGTTTTTT. This chain joins TRBV6-5 and TRBJ1-4; TRBD1 matches at 9 bases. Losses at the gene ends were 4 bases for V and 7 bases for J; bases not matched to a gene: 4. Germline V gene sequence: CDR1 MNHEY, CDR2 SVGAGI. The CDR3 totals 14 residues.